The clone carrying this T cell receptor (beta chain) turned up a few times. Its antigen is not identified. Template switching added a universal primer binding site, and final cDNA carried unique molecular identifiers. TCRdb recomputed calls from the 5' RACE reads with MiXCR, one row per CDR3 protein. The sample consists of 400,000 to 550,000 distinct CDR3 sequences, approximately 14% of them appearing once. This entry belongs to a study of identical twins. Study-wide results and caveats: The study based its conclusions on cross-sectional statistical analysis and did not follow the same donors.

The CDR3 has 14 residues. The germline CDR1 and CDR2 sequences are SGHNT and YYREEE (reference sequence). V was trimmed by 0 bases and J by 4 bases, leaving 10 bases between them. This sample was also put to use in a study of yellow fever vaccine responses in identical twins. In that study: As reported, the vaccine T cell response of twins seemed partly convergent and partly personalized.

This clonotype was obtained from a woman under 30 in good health. The genes are TRBV5-4 and TRBJ1-2; D unclear. Sequencing was carried out using CD4+ T cells sorted from blood. Here the CDR3 DNA reads TGTGCCAGCAGCTTGGGGGAGCGGGGCTATGGCTACACCTTC. Protein product: CASSLGERGYGYTF.